The 16 T cell receptor beta chains below come from one sample, sequenced in a study of cytomegalovirus exposure and HLA in healthy donors. It was with 60 Vbeta and 13 Jbeta primers that the PCR ran. Assay: immunoSEQ multiplex PCR; the TCRdb copy retains only in-frame clones and omits some. Among some 200,000 clones listed, around 77% were seen once. Sample: PBMCs. Source of these receptors: a young woman in good health and CMV-seronegative.

The chain carries TRBV4-2 and TRBJ2-1; TRBD2 agrees at 12 bases. The junction had 3 bases not matched to a gene; V was cut back by 1 base and J by 8 bases. This CDR3 contains 15 residues. In germline, CDR1 is LGHNA, CDR2 YNFKEQ. CDR3 nucleotide sequence: TGTGCCAGCAGCCAAGGGACTAGCGGGATTTATGAGCAGTTCTTC. Amino acid sequence: CASSQGTSGIYEQFF.

The chain uses TRBV6-1 and TRBJ1-3; the D is unclear. The CDR3 is 14 residues long. The V gene lost 2 bases and the J gene lost 4 bases, with 9 bases spanning the gap. Germline lookup yields CDR1 MNHNS and CDR2 SASEGT. This CDR3 reads CASSENVRGNTIYF. DNA of the CDR3: TGTGCCAGCAGTGAAAACGTGAGGGGAAACACCATATATTTT.

V and J are TRBV9 and TRBJ1-4, with TRBD1 matching 10 bases. J was trimmed by 7 bases and V by 7 bases; bases with no gene match: 13. The CDR3 extends over 16 amino acids. Germline CDR1 and CDR2: SGDLS and YYNGEE. The CDR3 region is CASSLMGRTGGEKLFF. CDR3 sequence (DNA): TGTGCCAGCTCCCTTATGGGAAGGACAGGGGGTGAAAAACTGTTTTTT.

The rearrangement links TRBV27 to TRBJ1-2, with TRBD1 matching over 7 bases. The junction had 9 bases not matched to a gene; V was cut back by 2 bases and J by 12 bases. Germline loops: CDR1 MNHEY, CDR2 SMNVEV (reference sequence). CDR3 length: 13 residues. The CDR3, as DNA: TGTGCCAGCAGTTTACAGGCAGGGGGAGGCCACACCTTC. Translation: CASSLQAGGGHTF.

The rearrangement uses TRBV30 and TRBJ2-2; TRBD1 matches 8 bases. The CDR3 extends over 18 amino acids. Trimming removed 0 bases from V and 6 bases from J; junction bases left unmatched: 15. CDR1 and CDR2 (germline): GTSNPN, SVGIG (reference sequence). The CDR3 reads CAWSVLVGQGERAGELFF. Written as DNA, the CDR3 is TGTGCCTGGAGTGTACTTGTTGGACAGGGTGAAAGGGCCGGGGAGCTGTTTTTT.

This sequence joins TRBV18 and TRBJ1-5, with a possible D match to TRBD1 (6 bases). V dropped 5 bases and J dropped 1 base, with 9 bases sitting between them. Germline CDR1 is KGHSH and CDR2 is LQKENI. The CDR3 consists of 14 residues. In DNA, the CDR3 is TGTGCCAGCTCAGATACAGGGAGCAATCAGCCCCAGCATTTT. Translated: CASSDTGSNQPQHF.

The CDR3 DNA is TGTGCCAGCAGCCCCCCCCGGGAGAAGGCTAATGAGCAGTTCTTC. Protein sequence: CASSPPREKANEQFF. The chain is built from TRBV7-3 and TRBJ2-1, with a weak D call TRBD2 (6 bases). The CDR3 sequence is 15 residues long. Germline CDR1 is SGHTA and CDR2 is FQGTGA. V was shortened by 5 bases and J by 7 bases, with 18 bases between the two germline ends.

The J gene is TRBJ2-7, the V gene TRBV15, with 8 bases fitting TRBD1. The J segment lost 1 base and the V segment lost 3 bases, leaving 8 bases of the junction unmatched. CDR1 LNHNV and CDR2 YYDKDF come from the germline V gene (reference sequence). There are 16 residues in the CDR3. CDR3 in DNA: TGTGCCACCAGCAGCAGAACCCGGACAGGGTCCTACGAGCAGTACTTC. It codes for CATSSRTRTGSYEQYF. Full variable domain (missing parts from reference TRBV15 and TRBJ2-7): DAMVIQNPRYQVTQFGKPVTLSCSQTLNHNVMYWYQQKSSQAPKLLFHYYDKDFNNEADTPDNFQSRRPNTSFCFLDIRSPGLGDTAMYLCATSSRTRTGSYEQYFGPGTRLTVT.

This chain links TRBV28 with TRBJ2-7; D possibly corresponds to TRBD2 (5 bases). The CDR3 extends over 13 amino acids. From germline, CDR1 is MDHEN and CDR2 SYDVKM. CDR3 nucleotides: TGTGCTATCGGACTTCCGAGCTCCTACGAGCAGTACTTC. Translating gives CAIGLPSSYEQYF.

This rearrangement joins TRBV18 to TRBJ1-5; the D is unclear. V lost 1 base and J lost 4, with 8 bases in between. Germline values: CDR1 KGHSH, CDR2 LQKENI. The CDR3 extends over 14 amino acids. For the CDR3, the DNA is TGTGCCAGCTCACCACAGGGAGGGAATCAGCCCCAGCATTTT. This sequence encodes CASSPQGGNQPQHF.

CDR3 sequence (DNA): TGTGCCAGCAGCTCAGGAGGGGAATTACCCTACGAGCAGTACTTC. Amino acids: CASSSGGELPYEQYF. This chain joins TRBV7-9 and TRBJ2-7, with D perhaps matching TRBD2 (6 bases). V was clipped by 4 bases and J by 2 bases, with 15 bases between them. Germline CDR1 reads SEHNR; CDR2 reads FQNEAQ (reference sequence). The CDR3 is 15 amino acids.

This clone showed up just once. This chain uses TRBV5-4 with TRBJ2-2; 14 nucleotides line up with TRBD2. V trimming: 2 bases; J trimming: 5 bases; junction bases outside the gene matches: 5. There are 17 residues in the CDR3. Germline lookup yields CDR1 SGHNT and CDR2 YYREEE (reference sequence). CDR3 sequence (DNA): TGTGCCAGCAGCTTCGGACTAGCGGGAGGTGGGACCGGGGAGCTGTTTTTT. Protein sequence: CASSFGLAGGGTGELFF.

V is TRBV9 and J is TRBJ2-1; no definite D call. The CDR3 sequence is 15 residues long. CDR1 and CDR2 from the germline V gene are SGDLS and YYNGEE. V lost 1 base to trimming and J lost 0 bases, with 8 bases between them. CDR3 amino acids: CASSVTTYSYNEQFF. CDR3 DNA: TGTGCCAGCAGCGTAACGACATACTCCTACAATGAGCAGTTCTTC.

The chain employs TRBV6-5 and TRBJ1-2; D is undetermined. CDR1 MNHEY and CDR2 SVGAGI come from the germline V gene. This CDR3 has 14 residues. V was clipped by 8 bases and J by 0 bases, with 13 bases between them. CDR3 sequence: CASLPSPANYGYTF. The CDR3 coding sequence is TGTGCCAGCCTCCCTTCCCCGGCTAACTATGGCTACACCTTC.

The rearrangement uses TRBV5-1 and TRBJ2-3; D is perhaps TRBD2 (6 bases). The germline V gene has CDR1 SGHRS and CDR2 YFSETQ. V was shortened by 1 base and J by 1 base, with 10 bases between the two germline ends. This CDR3 region has 15 residues. CDR3 sequence reads: CASSLRASGTDTQYF. DNA for the CDR3: TGCGCCAGCAGCTTGCGGGCTAGCGGCACAGATACGCAGTATTTT.

The chain has TRBV4-2 and TRBJ2-7, with TRBD2 matching over 11 bases. This CDR3 comprises 17 residues. In germline, CDR1 is LGHNA, CDR2 YNFKEQ. V gave up 1 base and J gave up 2 bases; unmatched junction bases: 7. The CDR3 is CASSQVLAGGPTYEQYF. The CDR3 coding sequence is TGTGCCAGCAGCCAAGTCCTAGCGGGGGGCCCTACCTACGAGCAGTACTTC.